This TCR beta chain was retrieved from a study of OX40 agonist ivuxolimab in advanced cancers. Turning to this clone: Its specificity is not known.

From germline, CDR1 is SGHNT and CDR2 YENEEA. Trimming shortened V by 11 bases and J by 7 bases, and 30 bases separated the two germline ends. The CDR3 is 18 residues long. Points from the study as a whole: People who partly responded at 0.1-3.0 mg/kg had some of the least clonal expansion seen. Both blood CD4+ and CD8+ T cells showed clonal growth by week 6 at 0.1 to 3.0 mg/kg.

Assay: immunoSEQ multiplex PCR; the TCRdb copy retains only in-frame clones and omits some. In the table there are roughly 59,000 clones, over 75% of which are singletons. This TCR came from an adult with an advanced solid tumor such as melanoma, head and neck, liver or kidney cancer. The sample consisted of CD4+ or CD8+ T cells sorted from blood, taken in a trial of the OX40 agonist ivuxolimab. The chain joins TRBV11-3 to TRBJ1-6, with D possibly matching TRBD1 (5 bases). The CDR3 loop reads CASGGQGPSTTVNSPLHF. DNA for the CDR3: TGTGCCTCAGGCGGGCAGGGCCCATCTACAACGGTGAATTCACCCCTCCACTTT.